This TCR beta chain is drawn from a study of T cell responses to AZD1222 COVID-19 vaccine. Notes on the study in general: Most donors were white British, females outnumbered males, and clonal diversity was possibly underestimated.

This clone was detected a few times. Its antigen is still unknown. Germline V gene data show CDR1 as LNHDA and CDR2 as SQIVND (reference sequence). Trimming took 7 bases from V and 1 from J, leaving 11 bases between them. This CDR3 has 15 residues. Clones were read by immunoSEQ multiplex PCR, and TCRdb kept only the in-frame ones, dropping some. This sample has 100,000 to 150,000 clones; 88% occur once, and the top ten carry about 6%. The sequencing used peripheral blood, collected on day 0 of AZD1222 vaccination. This clonotype was obtained from an adult in good health. The rearrangement joins TRBV19 to TRBJ1-6; D ambiguous. This CDR3 is CASTPMGSYNSPLHF. In DNA form, the CDR3 reads TGTGCCAGTACCCCAATGGGGTCCTATAATTCACCCCTCCACTTT.